This TCR beta chain comes out of a study of identifying expanded T cells in peripheral blood. This CDR3 comprises 18 residues. The ends were cut back, 3 bases at V and 3 bases at J, with 24 bases in the middle. Germline V gives CDR1 SGHNT, CDR2 YYREEE (reference sequence). Healthy donors had no documented immune events, such as infections, while sampled. Overall study results and limits: Differentially abundant clones: around 1.1 between replicates, 16.4 at around 15 days, less than 20 at four. Two-week clone count variance significantly increased as total template count grew.

The data were produced by immunoSEQ multiplex PCR, yet TCRdb's version contains in-frame clones alone and is incomplete. Among approximately 63,000 clones, approximately 87% were seen once, and the ten largest hold under 5%. About this clone itself: Its specificity is unknown.

The TCR comes from a person aged 18-69 years in good health. V and J are TRBV5-4 and TRBJ1-1; D may be TRBD1 (5 bases). The sample was blood. CDR3 sequence reads: CASSSVGGGALSYTEAFF. As DNA, the CDR3 is TGTGCCAGCAGCTCGGTTGGTGGCGGGGCCCTCAGTTACACTGAAGCTTTCTTT.